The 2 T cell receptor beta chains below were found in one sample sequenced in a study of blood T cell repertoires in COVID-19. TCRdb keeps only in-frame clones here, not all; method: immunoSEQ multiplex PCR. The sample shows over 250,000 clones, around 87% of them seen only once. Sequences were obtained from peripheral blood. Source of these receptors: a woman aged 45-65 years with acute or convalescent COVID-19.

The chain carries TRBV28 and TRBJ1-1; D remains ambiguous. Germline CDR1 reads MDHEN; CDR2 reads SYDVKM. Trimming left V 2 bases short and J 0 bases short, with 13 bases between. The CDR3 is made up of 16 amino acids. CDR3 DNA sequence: TGTGCCAGCAGTTTAACCAGTCCACCCCTGAACACTGAAGCTTTCTTT. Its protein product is CASSLTSPPLNTEAFF.

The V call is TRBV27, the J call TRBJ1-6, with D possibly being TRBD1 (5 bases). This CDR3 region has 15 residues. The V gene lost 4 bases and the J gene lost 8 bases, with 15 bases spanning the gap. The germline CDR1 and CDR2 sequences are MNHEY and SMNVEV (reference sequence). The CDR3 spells CASSSRERGDSPLHF. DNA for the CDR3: TGTGCCAGCAGTTCGAGGGAACGGGGGGATTCACCCCTCCACTTT.